These 4 T cell receptor beta chains share one sample of origin, sequenced in a study of technical replicates of blood from a few donors. The method was immunoSEQ multiplex PCR; TCRdb's version includes in-frame clones alone and lacks a portion of them. The sample records about 62,000 clones, about 89% being singletons. Material for sequencing was PBMCs. The receptors were sampled from a human donor in good health. Some clones in this sample may be carry-over from other donors' samples.

The J gene is TRBJ2-7, the V gene TRBV27, with D maybe TRBD1 (6 bases). The germline V gene has CDR1 MNHEY and CDR2 SMNVEV (reference sequence). The CDR3 totals 14 residues. Trimming took off 3 bases at V and 3 bases at J, with 12 bases between the two ends. CDR3 DNA: TGTGCCAGCAGTTTTCTAGACAGGCTCTACGAGCAGTACTTC. Amino acid sequence: CASSFLDRLYEQYF.

V gene TRBV4-3 combines with J gene TRBJ2-7, with 7 bases aligning to TRBD2. The V and J ends lost 1 base and 2 bases, in that order; junction bases with no gene match: 8. The V gene's germline CDR1 is LGHNA and CDR2 YSLEER. The CDR3 contains 16 residues. Here the CDR3 DNA reads TGCGCCAGCAGCCAAGGAATGAGCGGGACGGCCTACGAGCAGTACTTC. Translated: CASSQGMSGTAYEQYF.

V and J are TRBV4-1 and TRBJ2-1; 8 bases agree with TRBD1. The germline V gene has CDR1 MGHRA and CDR2 YSYEKL. J was trimmed by 2 bases and V by 0 bases; bases with no gene match: 9. The CDR3 has 18 residues. CDR3 in DNA: TGCGCCAGCAGCCAAGAAATCGGGCAGACAGGGGCCTACAATGAGCAGTTCTTC. The encoded protein is CASSQEIGQTGAYNEQFF.

The V gene is TRBV7-6, the J gene TRBJ2-3; D perhaps matches TRBD1 (8 bases). Trimming removed 3 bases from V and 3 bases from J, with 13 bases in between. The CDR3 sequence is 15 residues long. Germline-derived CDR1 and CDR2 are SGHVS and FNYEAQ. The CDR3 nucleotides read TGTGCCAGCAGCTTTGGACAGGGAGGGACAGATACGCAGTATTTT. This codes for CASSFGQGGTDTQYF.